The rows below give T cell receptor beta chains drawn from one sample of a study of regulatory T cells in long-lasting Graves disease. TCRdb ran MiXCR on the multiplex PCR reads and lists one entry per CDR3 protein. The sample holds about 420,000 distinct CDR3 sequences; 20% to 25% are singletons and the top ten take over 25%. The sequences come from peripheral blood mononuclear cells (PBMCs), collected when the disease was refractory, from a patient treated with antithyroid drugs. The source of these receptors is a female donor with Graves disease. CDR3s include the opening cysteine and the closing phenylalanine or tryptophan. The order of the fields is J gene, clone size, D gene, V gene, CDR3 DNA, CDR3 protein. The D gene is left open where the match is weak. Size values are once, few and many counts, or a class for expanded clones, and some rows have none.

J gene: TRBJ1-5; clone size: many; D gene: NA; V gene: TRBV16; CDR3 DNA: TGTGCCAGCAGCCAAGGTCAGCCCCAGCATTTT; CDR3 protein: CASSQGQPQHF
J gene: TRBJ2-7; clone size: NA; D gene: NA; V gene: TRBV10-3; CDR3 DNA: TGTGCCATCCGGACAGATTACTACGAGCAGTACTTC; CDR3 protein: CAIRTDYYEQYF
J gene: TRBJ2-5; clone size: few; D gene: TRBD1; V gene: TRBV19; CDR3 DNA: TGTGCCAGTAGTCTCCGGACAGGACAAGAGACCCAGTACTTC; CDR3 protein: CASSLRTGQETQYF
J gene: TRBJ2-4; clone size: NA; D gene: NA; V gene: TRBV7-9; CDR3 DNA: TGTGCCAGCAGCCCCGCGGTAAGCGGCGGAAAAAACATTCAGTACTTC; CDR3 protein: CASSPAVSGGKNIQYF
J gene: TRBJ1-1; clone size: many; D gene: NA; V gene: TRBV5-5; CDR3 DNA: TGTGCCAGCAGCCTTCGACAGGCATCGAACACTGAAGCTTTCTTT; CDR3 protein: CASSLRQASNTEAFF
J gene: TRBJ2-2; clone size: few; D gene: TRBD2; V gene: TRBV7-3; CDR3 DNA: TGTGCCAGCAGCTCGCGGGGAGTACCACTAGCGGGAGGGCTCCACACCGGGGAGCTGTTTTTT; CDR3 protein: CASSSRGVPLAGGLHTGELFF
J gene: TRBJ1-5; clone size: few; D gene: NA; V gene: TRBV19; CDR3 DNA: TGTGCCAGTAGTATCCCTCTTCCTGTGAGGGAAAAGCCCCAGCATTTT; CDR3 protein: CASSIPLPVREKPQHF
J gene: TRBJ2-7; clone size: few; D gene: TRBD2; V gene: TRBV5-1; CDR3 DNA: TGCGCCAGCAGCTTGGTGTCTAGCGGGAGGAGCCACGAGCAGTACTTC; CDR3 protein: CASSLVSSGRSHEQYF
J gene: TRBJ1-2; clone size: NA; D gene: NA; V gene: TRBV7-2; CDR3 DNA: TGTGCCAGCAGCCCGTGGGACTCTAACTATGGCTACACCTTC; CDR3 protein: CASSPWDSNYGYTF
J gene: TRBJ2-3; clone size: NA; D gene: TRBD1; V gene: TRBV7-9; CDR3 DNA: TGTGCCAGCAGCTTAGCCCTACGACAGGGGTCGGATACGCAGTATTTT; CDR3 protein: CASSLALRQGSDTQYF
J gene: TRBJ2-7; clone size: NA; D gene: NA; V gene: TRBV12-3/TRBV12-4; CDR3 DNA: TGTGCCAGCAGAAAACTCGACGGAAACTACGAGCAGTACTTC; CDR3 protein: CASRKLDGNYEQYF
J gene: TRBJ2-7; clone size: few; D gene: NA; V gene: TRBV27; CDR3 DNA: TGTGCCAGCAGTTCCCCAGCCTTCCCCACGACTCTCGATAGGTCCTACGAGCAGTACTTC; CDR3 protein: CASSSPAFPTTLDRSYEQYF
J gene: TRBJ2-5; clone size: many; D gene: TRBD1; V gene: TRBV28; CDR3 DNA: TGTGCCAGCAGTTCCGGGACAGGGGAATTATTTGAGGAGACCCAGTACTTC; CDR3 protein: CASSSGTGELFEETQYF
J gene: TRBJ2-7; clone size: NA; D gene: TRBD2; V gene: TRBV30; CDR3 DNA: TGTGCCACAACCCGACGGGCTAGCGGGCACTACGAGCAGTACTTC; CDR3 protein: CATTRRASGHYEQYF
J gene: TRBJ1-1; clone size: few; D gene: NA; V gene: TRBV29-1; CDR3 DNA: TGCAGCGTTGGTTTCGTACAGGTTAACACTGAAGCTTTCTTT; CDR3 protein: CSVGFVQVNTEAFF